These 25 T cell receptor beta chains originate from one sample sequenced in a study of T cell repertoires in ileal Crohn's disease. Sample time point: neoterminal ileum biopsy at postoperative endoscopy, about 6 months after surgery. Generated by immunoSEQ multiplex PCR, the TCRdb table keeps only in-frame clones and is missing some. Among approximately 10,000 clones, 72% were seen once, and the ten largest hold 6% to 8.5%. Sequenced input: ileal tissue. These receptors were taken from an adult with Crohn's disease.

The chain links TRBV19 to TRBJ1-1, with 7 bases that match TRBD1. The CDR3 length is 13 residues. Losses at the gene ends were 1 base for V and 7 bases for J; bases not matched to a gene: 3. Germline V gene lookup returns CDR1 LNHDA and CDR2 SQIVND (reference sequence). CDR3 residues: CASSIGNRGEAFF. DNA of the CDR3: TGTGCCAGTAGTATAGGGAACAGGGGTGAAGCTTTCTTT. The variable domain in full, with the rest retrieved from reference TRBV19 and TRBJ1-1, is DGGITQSPKYLFRKEGQNVTLSCEQNLNHDAMYWYRQDPGQGLRLIYYSQIVNDFQKGDIAEGYSVSREKKESFPLTVTSAQKNPTAFYLCASSIGNRGEAFFGQGTRLTVV.

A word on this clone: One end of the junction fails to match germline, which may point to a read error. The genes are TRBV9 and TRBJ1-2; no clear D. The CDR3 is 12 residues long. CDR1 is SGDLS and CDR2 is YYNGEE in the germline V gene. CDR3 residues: CASSPGSHNYHF. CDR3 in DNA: TGTGCCAGCAGCCCGGGATCTCATAACTACCACTTC.

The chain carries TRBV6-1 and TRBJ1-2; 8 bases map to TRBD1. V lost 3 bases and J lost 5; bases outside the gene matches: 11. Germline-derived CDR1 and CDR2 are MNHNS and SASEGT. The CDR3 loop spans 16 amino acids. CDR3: CASSEGVQGGWYGYTF. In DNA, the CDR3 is TGTGCCAGCAGTGAGGGTGTACAGGGGGGATGGTATGGCTACACCTTC.

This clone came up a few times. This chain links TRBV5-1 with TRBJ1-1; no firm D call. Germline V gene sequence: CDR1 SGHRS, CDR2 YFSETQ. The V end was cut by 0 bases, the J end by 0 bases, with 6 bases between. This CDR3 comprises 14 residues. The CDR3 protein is CASSLVQMNTEAFF. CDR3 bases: TGCGCCAGCAGCTTGGTACAGATGAACACTGAAGCTTTCTTT. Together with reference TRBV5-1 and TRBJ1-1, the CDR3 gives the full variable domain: KAGVTQTPRYLIKTRGQQVTLSCSPISGHRSVSWYQQTPGQGLQFLFEYFSETQRNKGNFPGRFSGRQFSNSRSEMNVSTLELGDSALYLCASSLVQMNTEAFFGQGTRLTVV.

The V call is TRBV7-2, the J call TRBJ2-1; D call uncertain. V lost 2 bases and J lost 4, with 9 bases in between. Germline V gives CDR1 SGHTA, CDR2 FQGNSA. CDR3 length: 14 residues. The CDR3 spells CASSLSVVYNEQFF. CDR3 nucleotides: TGTGCCAGCAGCTTATCAGTTGTTTACAATGAGCAGTTCTTC. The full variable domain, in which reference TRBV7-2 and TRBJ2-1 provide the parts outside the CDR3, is GAGVSQSPSNKVTEKGKDVELRCDPISGHTALYWYRQSLGQGLEFLIYFQGNSAPDKSGLPSDRFSAERTGGSVSTLTIQRTQQEDSAVYLCASSLSVVYNEQFFGPGTRLTVL.

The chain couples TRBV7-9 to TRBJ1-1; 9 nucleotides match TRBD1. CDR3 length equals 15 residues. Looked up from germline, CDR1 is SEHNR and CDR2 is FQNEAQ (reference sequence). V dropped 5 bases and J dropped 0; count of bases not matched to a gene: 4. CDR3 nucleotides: TGTGCCAGCAGCAAGGACAGGGGAATGAACACTGAAGCTTTCTTT. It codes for CASSKDRGMNTEAFF.

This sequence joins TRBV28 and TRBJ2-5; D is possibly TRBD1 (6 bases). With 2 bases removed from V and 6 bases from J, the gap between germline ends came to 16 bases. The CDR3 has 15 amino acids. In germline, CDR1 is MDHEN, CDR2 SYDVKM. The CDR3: CASSLMSGVGKTQYF. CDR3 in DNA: TGTGCCAGCAGTTTAATGTCAGGGGTCGGGAAGACCCAGTACTTC.

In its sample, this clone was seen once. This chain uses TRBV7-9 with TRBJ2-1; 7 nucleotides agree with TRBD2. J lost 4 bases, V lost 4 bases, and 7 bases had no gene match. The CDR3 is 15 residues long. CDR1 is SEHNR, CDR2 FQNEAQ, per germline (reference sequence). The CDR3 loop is CASSSSGEPYNEQFF. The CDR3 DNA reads TGTGCCAGCAGCTCTAGCGGAGAGCCTTACAATGAGCAGTTCTTC. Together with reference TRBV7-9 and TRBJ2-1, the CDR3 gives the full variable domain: DTGVSQNPRHKITKRGQNVTFRCDPISEHNRLYWYRQTLGQGPEFLTYFQNEAQLEKSRLLSDRFSAERPKGSFSTLEIQRTEQGDSAMYLCASSSSGEPYNEQFFGPGTRLTVL.

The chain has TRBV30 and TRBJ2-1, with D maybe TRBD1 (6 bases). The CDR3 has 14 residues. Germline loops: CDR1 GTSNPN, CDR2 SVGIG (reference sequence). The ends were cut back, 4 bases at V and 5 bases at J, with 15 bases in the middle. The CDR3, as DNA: TGTGCCTGGAAACCCGGGACACAGAACAATGAGCAGTTCTTC. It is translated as CAWKPGTQNNEQFF.

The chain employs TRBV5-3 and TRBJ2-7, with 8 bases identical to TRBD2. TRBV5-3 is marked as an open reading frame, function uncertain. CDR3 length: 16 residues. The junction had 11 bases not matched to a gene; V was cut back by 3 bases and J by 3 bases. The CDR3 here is CARSCSRFSGIYEQYF. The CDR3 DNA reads TGTGCCAGAAGCTGTTCACGTTTTAGCGGGATCTACGAGCAGTACTTC.

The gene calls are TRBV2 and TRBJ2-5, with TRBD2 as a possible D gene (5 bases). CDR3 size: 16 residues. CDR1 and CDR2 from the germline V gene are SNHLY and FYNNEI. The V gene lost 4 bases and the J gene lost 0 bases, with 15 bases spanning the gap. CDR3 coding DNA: TGTGCCAGCAGTGGGGATAGGAGGCTATACCAAGAGACCCAGTACTTC. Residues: CASSGDRRLYQETQYF. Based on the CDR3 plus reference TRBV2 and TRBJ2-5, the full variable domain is EPEVTQTPSHQVTQMGQEVILRCVPISNHLYFYWYRQILGQKVEFLVSFYNNEISEKSEIFDDQFSVERPDGSNFTLKIRSTKLEDSAMYFCASSGDRRLYQETQYFGPGTRLLVL.

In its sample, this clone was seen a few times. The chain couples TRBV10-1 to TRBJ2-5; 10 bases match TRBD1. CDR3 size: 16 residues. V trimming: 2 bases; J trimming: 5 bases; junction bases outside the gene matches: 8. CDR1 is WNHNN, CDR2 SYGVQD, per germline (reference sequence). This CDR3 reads CASSEEDRGLRETQYF. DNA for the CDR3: TGCGCCAGCAGTGAGGAGGACAGGGGGTTACGTGAGACCCAGTACTTC.

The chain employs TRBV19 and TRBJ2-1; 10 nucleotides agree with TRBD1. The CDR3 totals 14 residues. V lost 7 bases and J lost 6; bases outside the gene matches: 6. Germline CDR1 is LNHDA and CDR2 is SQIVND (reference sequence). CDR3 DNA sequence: TGTGCCAGTACGACAGGGGGCTTCGTCAATGAGCAGTTCTTC. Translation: CASTTGGFVNEQFF.

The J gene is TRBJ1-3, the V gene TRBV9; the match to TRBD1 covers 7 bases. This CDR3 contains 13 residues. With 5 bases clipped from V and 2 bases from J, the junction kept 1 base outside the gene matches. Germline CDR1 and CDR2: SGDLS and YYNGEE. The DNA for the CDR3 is TGTGCCAGCAGTGGGACAGCTGGAAACACCATATATTTT. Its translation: CASSGTAGNTIYF. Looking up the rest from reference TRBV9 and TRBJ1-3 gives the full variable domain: DSGVTQTPKHLITATGQRVTLRCSPRSGDLSVYWYQQSLDQGLQFLIQYYNGEERAKGNILERFSAQQFPDLHSELNLSSLELGDSALYFCASSGTAGNTIYFGEGSWLTVV.

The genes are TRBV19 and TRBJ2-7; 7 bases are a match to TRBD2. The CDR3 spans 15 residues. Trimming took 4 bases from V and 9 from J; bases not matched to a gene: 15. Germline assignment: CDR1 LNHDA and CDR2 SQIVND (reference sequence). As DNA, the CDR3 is TGTGCCAGTAGTACCCGGGACGTACGACCGGGGGGGCAGTACTTC. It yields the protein CASSTRDVRPGGQYF.

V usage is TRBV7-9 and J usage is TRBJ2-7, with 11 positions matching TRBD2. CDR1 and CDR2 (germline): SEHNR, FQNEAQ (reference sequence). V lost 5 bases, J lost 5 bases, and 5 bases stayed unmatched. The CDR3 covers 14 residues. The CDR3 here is CASSQLAGADEQYF. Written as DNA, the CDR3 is TGTGCCAGCAGCCAACTAGCGGGAGCAGACGAGCAGTACTTC.

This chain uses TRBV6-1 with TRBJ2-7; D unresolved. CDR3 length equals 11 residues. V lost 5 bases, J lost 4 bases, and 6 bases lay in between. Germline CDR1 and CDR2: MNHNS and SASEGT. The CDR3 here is CASSLNYEQYF. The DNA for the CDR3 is TGTGCCAGCAGTCTTAATTACGAGCAGTACTTC.

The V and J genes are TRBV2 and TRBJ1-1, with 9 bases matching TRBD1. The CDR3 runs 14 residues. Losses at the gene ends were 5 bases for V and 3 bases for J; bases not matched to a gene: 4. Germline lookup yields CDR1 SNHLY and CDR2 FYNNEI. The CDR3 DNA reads TGTGCCAGCAGTACAGGGGGCCGGTACACTGAAGCTTTCTTT. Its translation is CASSTGGRYTEAFF.

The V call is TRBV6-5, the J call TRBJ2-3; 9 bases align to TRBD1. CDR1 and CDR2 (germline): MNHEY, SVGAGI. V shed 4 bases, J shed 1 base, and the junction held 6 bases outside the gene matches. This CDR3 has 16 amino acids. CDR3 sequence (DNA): TGTGCCAGCAGTTTGGACAGGGGAAGGGGCACAGATACGCAGTATTTT. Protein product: CASSLDRGRGTDTQYF.

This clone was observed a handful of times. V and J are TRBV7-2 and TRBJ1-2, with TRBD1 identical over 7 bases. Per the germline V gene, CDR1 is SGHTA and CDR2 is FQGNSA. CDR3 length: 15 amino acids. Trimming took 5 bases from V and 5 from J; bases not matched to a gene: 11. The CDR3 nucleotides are TGTGCCAGCAGCCCCGGCTGGGGACAGCAATATGGCTACACCTTC. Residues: CASSPGWGQQYGYTF.

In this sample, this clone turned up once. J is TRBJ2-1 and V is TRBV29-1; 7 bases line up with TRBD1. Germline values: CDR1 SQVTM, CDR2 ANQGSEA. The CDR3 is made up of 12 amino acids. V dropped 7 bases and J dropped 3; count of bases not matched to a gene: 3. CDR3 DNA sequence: TGCAGCGCAAGGGACAGCTACAATGAGCAGTTCTTC. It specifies CSARDSYNEQFF.

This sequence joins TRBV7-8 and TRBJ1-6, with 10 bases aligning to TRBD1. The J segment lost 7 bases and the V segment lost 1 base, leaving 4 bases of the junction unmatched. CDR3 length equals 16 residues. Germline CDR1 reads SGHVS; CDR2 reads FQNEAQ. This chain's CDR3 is CASSLGQGARNSPLHF. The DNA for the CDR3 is TGTGCCAGCAGCTTAGGACAGGGGGCCCGGAATTCACCCCTCCACTTT.

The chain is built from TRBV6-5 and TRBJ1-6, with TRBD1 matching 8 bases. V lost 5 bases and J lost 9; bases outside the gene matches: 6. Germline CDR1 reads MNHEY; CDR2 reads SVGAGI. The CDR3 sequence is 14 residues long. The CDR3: CASSHRDRISPLHF. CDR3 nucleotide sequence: TGTGCCAGCAGTCACCGGGACAGGATTTCACCCCTCCACTTT.

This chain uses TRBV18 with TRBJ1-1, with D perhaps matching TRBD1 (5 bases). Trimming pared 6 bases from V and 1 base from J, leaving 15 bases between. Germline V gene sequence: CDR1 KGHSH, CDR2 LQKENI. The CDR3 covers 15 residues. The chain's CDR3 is CASSRLGGTNTEAFF. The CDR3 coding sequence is TGTGCCAGCTCCCGTCTGGGGGGGACGAACACTGAAGCTTTCTTT.

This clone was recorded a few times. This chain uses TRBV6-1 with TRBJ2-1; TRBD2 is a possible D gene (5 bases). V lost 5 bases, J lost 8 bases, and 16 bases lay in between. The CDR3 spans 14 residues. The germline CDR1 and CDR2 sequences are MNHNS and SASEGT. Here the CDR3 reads CASSFREGHDEQFF. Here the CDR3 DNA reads TGTGCCAGCAGTTTTCGCGAGGGTCACGATGAGCAGTTCTTC.